This record looks at one TCR beta chain sequence and its context. The antigen is not known. Use of 60 Vbeta and 13 Jbeta primers characterized the PCR. Produced via immunoSEQ multiplex PCR; TCRdb's table is partial and in-frame only. Of approximately 180,000 clones listed, roughly four fifths were seen once; the top ten hold 4.5% to 5.5%. This record comes from a study of cytomegalovirus exposure and HLA in healthy donors. Study-wide context: Researchers found that approximately 80% of fewer than 450 genotyped donors fell within the Caucasian-associated ancestry cluster. Study observations and caveats: In a later analysis, common viral pathogens appeared linked to several of the most significant clusters. Investigators reported 150 to 200 TCR beta chains as tied to cytomegalovirus.

CDR3 size: 15 residues. Germline V gene lookup returns CDR1 MDHEN and CDR2 SYDVKM. J was trimmed by 4 bases and V by 6 bases; bases with no gene match: 4. V is TRBV28 and J is TRBJ2-1; 12 bases match TRBD1. Source material: PBMCs. The receptor was isolated from a man younger than 35 in good health and CMV-seronegative. Here the CDR3 reads CASRPGQGAYNEQFF. The CDR3 DNA reads TGTGCCAGCAGACCGGGACAGGGGGCTTACAATGAGCAGTTCTTC.